A selection of T cell receptor beta chains follows, all from one sample in a study of T cells in Graves' hyperthyroidism and ophthalmopathy. MiXCR, run by TCRdb on the multiplex PCR reads, gives a single entry per CDR3 protein. The sample lists under 800,000 distinct CDR3 sequences; 14% were seen once. The specimen sequenced was blood. The receptors here all came from a woman younger than 30 with Graves' hyperthyroidism. CDR3s include the opening cysteine and the closing phenylalanine or tryptophan. A D gene is named only where the DNA matches it firmly. Where a row states a size, it is once, few, many or the class of an expanded clone; other rows omit it.

j_call v_call d_call clone_size cdr3_aa cdr3_nt
TRBJ1-2 TRBV4-1 - many CASSQVLQVPDGYTF TGCGCCAGCAGCCAAGTGCTACAGGTCCCAGATGGCTACACCTTC
TRBJ1-3 TRBV18 - - CASSLRTSPSSGNTIYF TGTGCCAGCTCACTCCGGACGTCTCCCAGCTCTGGAAACACCATATATTTT
TRBJ2-3 TRBV9 TRBD2 few CASSVSSGSADTQYF TGTGCCAGCAGCGTTTCCAGCGGGAGTGCAGATACGCAGTATTTT
TRBJ1-1 TRBV12-3/TRBV12-4 - many CAAIYDGYTEAFF TGTGCCGCGATCTACGATGGGTACACTGAAGCTTTCTTT
TRBJ2-3 TRBV20-1 TRBD2 - CSAQRDGSTDTQYF TGCAGTGCTCAGCGGGACGGTAGCACAGATACGCAGTATTTT
TRBJ2-7 TRBV28 - - CASSLGGSPTIYEQYF TGTGCCAGCAGTTTGGGGGGCAGTCCCACGATCTACGAGCAGTACTTC
TRBJ2-7 TRBV20-1 TRBD1 - CSVVGTGFTYEQYF TGCAGCGTTGTAGGGACAGGGTTCACCTACGAGCAGTACTTC
TRBJ2-7 TRBV4-1 TRBD1 - CASSLFQGDSNYEQYF TGCGCCAGCAGCCTCTTTCAGGGGGATTCGAACTACGAGCAGTACTTC
TRBJ2-7 TRBV6-2/TRBV6-3 - many CASSYSLRQPVEQYF TGTGCCAGCAGTTACTCCCTCCGGCAGCCGGTCGAGCAGTACTTC
TRBJ1-2 TRBV9 TRBD1 many CASSVEGQNNYHYGYTF TGTGCCAGCAGCGTAGAGGGACAGAACAATTACCATTATGGCTACACCTTC
TRBJ2-7 TRBV7-8 - many CASRSQADGGYEQYF TGTGCCAGCAGATCACAAGCGGACGGGGGTTACGAGCAGTACTTC
TRBJ2-2 TRBV24-1 - many CATSDLTPAEDGELFF TGTGCCACCAGTGATCTGACTCCTGCCGAGGACGGGGAGCTGTTTTTT
TRBJ1-5 TRBV6-1 TRBD1 few CASSSGGQGYVQPQHF TGTGCCAGCAGTTCCGGCGGACAGGGGTATGTTCAGCCCCAGCATTTT
TRBJ2-5 TRBV6-5 - few CASSYSRTVPAQYF TGTGCCAGCAGTTACTCCAGGACTGTCCCGGCCCAGTACTTC
TRBJ2-1 TRBV6-5 TRBD2 few CASSYSNWGSGTSGRDRNEQFF TGTGCCAGCAGTTACTCGAACTGGGGCTCCGGGACTAGCGGGAGAGACCGAAATGAGCAGTTCTTC
TRBJ2-1 TRBV6-5 TRBD2 - CASSYPGTSGRMHNEQFF TGTGCCAGCAGTTACCCCGGGACTAGCGGGAGGATGCACAATGAGCAGTTCTTC
TRBJ2-1 TRBV7-2 - many CASSYDFYNEQFF TGTGCCAGCAGCTATGATTTTTACAATGAGCAGTTCTTC
TRBJ1-2 TRBV9 TRBD1 - CASSVSTGGSGYTF TGTGCCAGCAGCGTATCAACAGGGGGCAGTGGCTACACCTTC
TRBJ2-1 TRBV24-1 TRBD1 - CATSDLQGAGSNKQFF TGTGCCACCAGTGATTTGCAGGGGGCAGGCTCCAATAAGCAGTTCTTC
TRBJ2-1 TRBV13 TRBD2 - CASSLGRGSSHEQFF TGTGCCAGCAGCTTAGGTCGCGGGAGCTCCCATGAGCAGTTCTTC
TRBJ1-5 TRBV28 - - CASSLLGAGQPQHF TGTGCCAGCAGTTTACTTGGGGCGGGTCAGCCCCAGCATTTT
TRBJ2-7 TRBV20-1 - - CSALDDRVPYEQYF TGCAGTGCACTTGACGACAGAGTTCCCTACGAGCAGTACTTC
TRBJ1-2 TRBV29-1 TRBD1 few CSVEVGRGHGYTF TGCAGCGTTGAAGTTGGCAGGGGGCATGGCTACACCTTC
TRBJ1-2 TRBV13 TRBD1 - CASSTRGRNYGYTF TGTGCCAGCAGCACCAGGGGGAGGAACTATGGCTACACCTTC
TRBJ2-1 TRBV6-2/TRBV6-3 TRBD2 - CASTYSGRSYNEQFF TGTGCCAGCACCTATAGCGGGAGGTCCTACAATGAGCAGTTCTTC
TRBJ2-1 TRBV28 TRBD2 many CASLGLAGVNEQFF TGTGCCAGTTTAGGACTAGCGGGGGTTAATGAGCAGTTCTTC
TRBJ2-2 TRBV5-1 - - CASSFAGSNTGELFF TGCGCCAGCAGCTTCGCGGGGTCGAACACCGGGGAGCTGTTTTTT
TRBJ2-2 TRBV15 - - CATSRVRWSVGTGELFF TGTGCCACCAGCAGGGTCCGGTGGAGCGTTGGCACCGGGGAGCTGTTTTTT
TRBJ2-7 TRBV3-1 - few CASSPNGMWHEQYF TGTGCCAGCAGCCCCAACGGGATGTGGCACGAGCAGTACTTC
TRBJ2-5 TRBV28 - many CASRPGARRETQYF TGTGCCAGCAGACCAGGGGCTAGGCGGGAGACCCAGTACTTC
TRBJ2-5 TRBV28 TRBD2 many CASSSRGLAGGRDETQYF TGTGCCAGCAGTTCCAGAGGACTAGCGGGAGGAAGGGACGAGACCCAGTACTTC
TRBJ1-4 TRBV12-3/TRBV12-4 - many CASSLSWSYQNEKLFF TGTGCCAGCAGTTTGAGCTGGAGTTACCAAAATGAAAAACTGTTTTTT
TRBJ2-1 TRBV3-1 - many CASSQELASQEQFF TGTGCCAGCAGCCAAGAACTAGCTTCACAGGAGCAGTTCTTC
TRBJ2-3 TRBV13 - - CASTPVRGVSSSTDTQYF TGTGCCAGCACACCCGTCCGGGGCGTATCCTCTAGCACAGATACGCAGTATTTT
TRBJ1-2 TRBV12-3/TRBV12-4 - few CASSRAQGTNYGYTF TGTGCCAGCAGCCGTGCACAGGGAACTAACTATGGCTACACCTTC
TRBJ2-7 TRBV3-1 - many CASSQGQRGGKQYF TGTGCCAGCAGCCAAGGCCAGAGGGGTGGGAAGCAGTACTTC
TRBJ2-3 TRBV7-2 - many CASSPTGGLTDTQYF TGTGCCAGCAGCCCTACGGGTGGGTTGACAGATACGCAGTATTTT
TRBJ2-7 TRBV5-5 TRBD1 many CASSLKSDRVEEQYF TGTGCCAGCAGCTTGAAGTCGGACAGGGTGGAAGAGCAGTACTTC
TRBJ1-4 TRBV6-1 TRBD1 few CASSPRDRGGEKLFF TGTGCCAGCAGTCCCCGGGACAGGGGAGGTGAAAAACTGTTTTTT
TRBJ2-1 TRBV30 - many CAWSEGTHPGNEQFF TGTGCCTGGAGTGAAGGGACACATCCAGGAAATGAGCAGTTCTTC
TRBJ1-4 TRBV30 - - CAWSVLGGNEKLFF TGTGCCTGGAGTGTACTCGGGGGGAATGAAAAACTGTTTTTT
TRBJ2-1 TRBV7-2 TRBD1 many CASSLQGTGVKTEQFF TGTGCCAGCAGCTTACAGGGGACAGGGGTGAAAACTGAGCAGTTCTTC
TRBJ2-7 TRBV3-1 - many CASSQEGTYEQYF TGTGCCAGCAGCCAAGAAGGGACTTACGAGCAGTACTTC
TRBJ1-6 TRBV25-1 TRBD1 few CASSEFVGTGSSPLHF TGTGCCAGCAGTGAATTCGTGGGGACAGGGAGTTCACCCCTCCACTTT
TRBJ2-1 TRBV30 - many CAWSDSPRREQFF TGTGCCTGGAGTGATTCGCCCCGAAGGGAGCAGTTCTTC
TRBJ2-1 TRBV19 TRBD2 many CASGTLAGSSYNEQFF TGTGCCAGTGGAACATTAGCGGGGAGCTCCTACAATGAGCAGTTCTTC
TRBJ2-4 TRBV5-1 - - CASSLAGSAGRNIQYF TGCGCCAGCAGCTTGGCGGGTTCGGCAGGCCGAAACATTCAGTACTTC
TRBJ2-7 TRBV9 - - CASSPSSVPSPYEQYF TGTGCCAGCAGCCCTAGCTCGGTCCCGAGCCCCTACGAGCAGTACTTC
TRBJ1-1 TRBV2 - many CASSVQGGGNTEAFF TGTGCCAGCAGTGTACAGGGAGGGGGGAACACTGAAGCTTTCTTT
TRBJ2-7 TRBV2 - many CASMRGYEQYF TGTGCCAGCATGAGGGGATACGAGCAGTACTTC
TRBJ2-7 TRBV11-1 TRBD1 many CASSFLGQGPLSYEQYF TGTGCCAGCAGCTTTCTGGGACAGGGTCCCCTTTCCTACGAGCAGTACTTC
TRBJ2-2 TRBV10-1 - many CASSELATLTGELFF TGCGCCAGCAGTGAGCTAGCTACCCTCACCGGGGAGCTGTTTTTT
TRBJ1-1 TRBV11-2 - few CASSLVYKNTEAFF TGTGCCAGCAGCTTAGTCTACAAGAACACTGAAGCTTTCTTT
TRBJ2-7 TRBV20-1 - many CSARNQRRGSSYEQYF TGCAGTGCTAGGAACCAAAGAAGGGGCAGCTCCTACGAGCAGTACTTC
TRBJ1-2 TRBV19 TRBD1 few CASSTPGTGNYGYTF TGTGCCAGTAGTACCCCAGGGACAGGGAACTATGGCTACACCTTC
TRBJ2-1 TRBV12-3/TRBV12-4 - few CASRSSRGTYNEQFF TGTGCCAGCAGATCGTCCCGGGGGACCTACAATGAGCAGTTCTTC
TRBJ2-1 TRBV20-1 TRBD2 many CSAPKKASGSYNEQFF TGCAGTGCTCCCAAGAAGGCTAGCGGATCCTACAATGAGCAGTTCTTC
TRBJ2-2 TRBV12-3/TRBV12-4 TRBD1 - CASSFRDRGWLAGRTGELFF TGTGCCAGCAGTTTTCGGGACAGGGGGTGGCTAGCGGGAAGAACCGGGGAGCTGTTTTTT
TRBJ2-1 TRBV6-2/TRBV6-3 - - CASSSGFDSYNEQFF TGTGCCAGCAGTAGCGGTTTTGACTCCTACAATGAGCAGTTCTTC
TRBJ2-5 TRBV14 TRBD1 few CASSQIPKTSDRAETQYF TGTGCCAGCAGCCAAATTCCTAAAACTTCGGACAGGGCGGAGACCCAGTACTTC